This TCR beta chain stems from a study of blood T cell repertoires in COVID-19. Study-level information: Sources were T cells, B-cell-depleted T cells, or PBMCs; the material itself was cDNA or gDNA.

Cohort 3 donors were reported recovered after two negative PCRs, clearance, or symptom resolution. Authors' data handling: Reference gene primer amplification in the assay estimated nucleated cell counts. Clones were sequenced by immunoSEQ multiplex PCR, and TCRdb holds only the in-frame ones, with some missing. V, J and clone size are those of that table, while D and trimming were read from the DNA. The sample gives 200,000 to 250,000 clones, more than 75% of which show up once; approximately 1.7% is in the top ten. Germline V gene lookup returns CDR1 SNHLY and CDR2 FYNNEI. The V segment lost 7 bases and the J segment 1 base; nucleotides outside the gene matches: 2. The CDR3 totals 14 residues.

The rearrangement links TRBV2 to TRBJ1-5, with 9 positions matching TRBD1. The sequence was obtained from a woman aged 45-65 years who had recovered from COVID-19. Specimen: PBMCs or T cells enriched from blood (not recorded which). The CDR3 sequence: CASKQGASNQPQHF. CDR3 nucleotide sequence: TGTGCCAGCAAACAGGGGGCGAGCAATCAGCCCCAGCATTTT.